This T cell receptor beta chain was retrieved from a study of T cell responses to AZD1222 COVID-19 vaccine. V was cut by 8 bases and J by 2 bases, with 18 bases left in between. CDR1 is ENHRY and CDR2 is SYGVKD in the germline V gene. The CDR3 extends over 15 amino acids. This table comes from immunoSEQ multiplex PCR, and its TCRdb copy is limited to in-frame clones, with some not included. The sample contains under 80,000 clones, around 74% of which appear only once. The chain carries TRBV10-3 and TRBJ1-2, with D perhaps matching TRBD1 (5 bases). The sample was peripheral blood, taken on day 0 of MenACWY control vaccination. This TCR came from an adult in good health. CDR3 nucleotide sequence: TGTGCCATCGGCGCGGGGCCTCGCGGGAACTATGGCTACACCTTC. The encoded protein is CAIGAGPRGNYGYTF.